This T cell receptor beta chain was captured by sequencing in a study of blood T cell repertoires in COVID-19. Study-level information: The United States, Italy and Spain were the sources of the acute and convalescent COVID-19 samples. Sample material is recorded as cDNA or gDNA derived from T cells, B-cell-depleted T cells, or PBMCs.

Methods used by the authors: Amplification from reference gene primers served as the basis for estimated nucleated cell counts. Here immunoSEQ multiplex PCR was the method, and the copy in TCRdb shows in-frame clones only, minus some. V, J and clone size reflect that table, while D and trimming were determined from the DNA. The data show 200,000 to 250,000 clones, roughly 82% seen once. The J segment lost 10 bases and the V segment lost 2 bases, leaving 7 bases of the junction unmatched. CDR1 and CDR2 from the germline V gene are MNHEY and SMNVEV (reference sequence). The CDR3 runs to 15 residues. The source is a woman aged 40-49 years with acute or convalescent COVID-19. The genes are TRBV27 and TRBJ2-1; 11 bases align to TRBD2. The sample comprised peripheral blood. DNA of the CDR3: TGTGCCAGCAGTTTAGGGGTACTAGCGGGAGACGAGCAGTTCTTC. This sequence encodes CASSLGVLAGDEQFF.